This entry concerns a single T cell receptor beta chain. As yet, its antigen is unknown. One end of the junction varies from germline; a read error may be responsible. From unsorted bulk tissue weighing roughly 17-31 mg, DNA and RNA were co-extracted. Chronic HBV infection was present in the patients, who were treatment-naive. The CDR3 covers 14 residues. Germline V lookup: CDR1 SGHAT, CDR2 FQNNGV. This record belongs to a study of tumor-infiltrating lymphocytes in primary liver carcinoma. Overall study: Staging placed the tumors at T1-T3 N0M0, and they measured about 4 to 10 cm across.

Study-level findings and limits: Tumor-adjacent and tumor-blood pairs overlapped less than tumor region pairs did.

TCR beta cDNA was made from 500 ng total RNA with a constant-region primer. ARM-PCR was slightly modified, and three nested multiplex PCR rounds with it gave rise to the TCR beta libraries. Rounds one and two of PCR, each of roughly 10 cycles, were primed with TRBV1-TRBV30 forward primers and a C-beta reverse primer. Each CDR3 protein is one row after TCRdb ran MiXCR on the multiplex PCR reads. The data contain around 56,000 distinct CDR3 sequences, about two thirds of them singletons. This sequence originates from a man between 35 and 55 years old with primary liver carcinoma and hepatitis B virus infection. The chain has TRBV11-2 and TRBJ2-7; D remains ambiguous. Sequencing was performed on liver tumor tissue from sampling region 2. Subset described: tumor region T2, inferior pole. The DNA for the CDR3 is TGTGCCAACAGCTCTAACATGAACTCCTACGAGCAGTACTTC. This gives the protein CANSSNMNSYEQYF.